A single sample is the source of the 17 T cell receptor beta chains below, sequenced in a study of T cell responses to AZD1222 COVID-19 vaccine. Produced via immunoSEQ multiplex PCR; TCRdb's table is partial and in-frame only. The sample holds about 45,000 clones, about four fifths seen once. The sequences come from peripheral blood, collected 28 days after the second dose of the MenACWY control vaccine. All receptors derive from an adult who received the MenACWY meningococcal vaccine as a control.

The V gene is TRBV28, the J gene TRBJ1-3; unclear D gene. The CDR3 totals 12 residues. Germline CDR1 is MDHEN and CDR2 is SYDVKM. Trimming stripped 5 bases from V and 4 bases from J, with 6 bases between. The CDR3 nucleotides read TGTGCCAGCAGTACCAGGGGAAACACCATATATTTT. Residues: CASSTRGNTIYF.

This sequence joins TRBV11-2 and TRBJ2-7; 9 nucleotides align to TRBD1. This CDR3 spans 14 amino acids. In germline, CDR1 is SGHAT, CDR2 FQNNGV. Trimming cost V 7 bases and J 3 bases; bases outside gene matches: 7. In DNA form, the CDR3 reads TGTGCCAGCAACCCGGGACAGGGAAACTACGAGCAGTACTTC. Translating it yields CASNPGQGNYEQYF.

This clone was detected only a few times. The sample holds other DNA sequences that translate to the same CDR3. This rearrangement joins TRBV10-1 to TRBJ1-3, with D unclear. The CDR3 consists of 13 residues. Germline CDR1 is WNHNN and CDR2 is SYGVQD (reference sequence). V was clipped by 5 bases and J by 4 bases, with 9 bases between them. In DNA, the CDR3 is TGCGCCAGCAGTTTATCTTTCGGAAACACCATATATTTT. The encoded protein is CASSLSFGNTIYF.

The chain links TRBV19 to TRBJ2-3, with D perhaps matching TRBD2 (6 bases). The CDR3 covers 17 residues. Germline lookup yields CDR1 LNHDA and CDR2 SQIVND (reference sequence). V gave up 5 bases and J gave up 6 bases, with 24 bases separating them. The CDR3 coding sequence is TGTGCCAGTAGTCCAACGCGTCCGAATAGCGGCGGGGATACGCAGTATTTT. Translation: CASSPTRPNSGGDTQYF.

J is TRBJ1-6 and V is TRBV6-4; D is uncertain. CDR3 length: 13 amino acids. V was clipped by 3 bases and J by 6 bases, with 6 bases between them. In germline, CDR1 is MRHNA, CDR2 SNTAGT. The DNA of the CDR3 is TGTGCCAGCAGTGAATCGGTTAATTCACCCCTCCACTTT. It codes for CASSESVNSPLHF.

Here the CDR3 reads CASSLGNGRQPQHF. CDR3 nucleotides: TGTGCCAGCTCACTTGGAAACGGGAGGCAGCCCCAGCATTTT. The chain has TRBV18 and TRBJ1-5; D call uncertain. Per germline, CDR1 KGHSH and CDR2 LQKENI. V lost 4 bases and J 7 bases, leaving 14 bases between the germline ends. The CDR3 has 14 residues.

The chain uses TRBV4-1 and TRBJ1-2; D is unclear. The CDR3 is made up of 15 amino acids. Germline V CDR1 and CDR2: MGHRA, YSYEKL. The V and J ends lost 1 base and 0 bases respectively, with 9 bases between them. CDR3 protein: CASSQAPGTNYGYTF. The CDR3 coding sequence is TGCGCCAGCAGCCAAGCCCCCGGGACTAACTATGGCTACACCTTC.

The V call is TRBV29-1, the J call TRBJ2-3; D is perhaps TRBD2 (7 bases). This CDR3 is built from 15 residues. Germline V gives CDR1 SQVTM, CDR2 ANQGSEA. The DNA of the CDR3 is TGCAGTGGGGGGGCGGGACGGTCTGGCACAGATACGCAGTATTTT. Translation: CSGGAGRSGTDTQYF.

This rearrangement joins TRBV4-1 to TRBJ2-1; D could derive from TRBD1 or TRBD2 (5 bases each). Between the trimmed V and J ends, which lost 1 base and 8 bases, there was a span of 18 bases. This CDR3 spans 16 amino acids. Germline V CDR1 and CDR2: MGHRA, YSYEKL. The CDR3 coding sequence is TGCGCCAGCAGCCAAGGAAGGGACCCCCCGGTCGATGAGCAGTTCTTC. Translated, it gives CASSQGRDPPVDEQFF.

A word on this clone: This CDR3 is also generated by other DNA sequences in the sample. The genes are TRBV19 and TRBJ1-5; 10 nucleotides agree with TRBD1. With V trimmed by 6 bases and J by 3 bases, 2 bases remained unmatched. CDR3 length: 14 amino acids. CDR1 and CDR2 from the germline V gene are LNHDA and SQIVND (reference sequence). Here the CDR3 DNA reads TGTGCCAGTAGCGGACAGGGGGTCAATCAGCCCCAGCATTTT. Its protein is CASSGQGVNQPQHF.

This chain connects TRBV2 to TRBJ1-6; TRBD1 is a possible D gene (6 bases). Trimming took 8 bases from V and 9 from J, leaving 17 bases between them. The V gene's germline CDR1 is SNHLY and CDR2 FYNNEI. CDR3 size: 14 residues. CDR3 sequence: CASVQQGRGSPLHF. CDR3 in DNA: TGTGCCAGCGTACAGCAGGGGAGGGGTTCACCCCTCCACTTT.

This clone has a handful of counts. The gene calls are TRBV9 and TRBJ2-5, with D perhaps being TRBD1 or TRBD2 (7 bases each). Per germline, CDR1 SGDLS and CDR2 YYNGEE. Trimming cost V 4 bases and J 5 bases, with 18 bases left between them. The CDR3 extends over 15 amino acids. The CDR3 sequence is CASSPHQGGGETQYF. The CDR3 DNA reads as TGTGCCAGCAGCCCACATCAGGGGGGGGGCGAGACCCAGTACTTC.

This chain joins TRBV7-2 and TRBJ1-2; no clear D. The CDR3 contains 13 residues. With 5 bases removed from V and 5 bases from J, the gap between germline ends came to 12 bases. CDR1 SGHTA and CDR2 FQGNSA come from the germline V gene. CDR3 sequence reads: CASSREQSYGYTF. The CDR3 DNA sequence: TGTGCCAGCAGCCGAGAGCAGTCATATGGCTACACCTTC. Complete variable domain (other parts from reference TRBV7-2 and TRBJ1-2): GAGVSQSPSNKVTEKGKDVELRCDPISGHTALYWYRQSLGQGLEFLIYFQGNSAPDKSGLPSDRFSAERTGGSVSTLTIQRTQQEDSAVYLCASSREQSYGYTFGSGTRLTVV.

The CDR3 spells CSARDTSLSEKLFF. DNA for the CDR3: TGCAGCGCGAGAGACACGAGCTTGAGTGAAAAACTGTTTTTT. V gene TRBV29-1 combines with J gene TRBJ1-4; D is ambiguous. The CDR3 is made up of 14 amino acids. The germline CDR1 and CDR2 sequences are SQVTM and ANQGSEA. Trimming removed 7 bases at V and 7 bases at J, with 19 bases between.

This clone was seen many times. V is TRBV28 and J is TRBJ2-3, with D unclear. Germline assignment: CDR1 MDHEN and CDR2 SYDVKM. The CDR3 consists of 11 residues. Trimming cost V 3 bases and J 10 bases, with 8 bases left between them. As DNA, the CDR3 is TGTGCCAGCAGTTTCGACCGGGCGCAGTATTTT. Translation: CASSFDRAQYF.

V and J are TRBV19 and TRBJ2-3, with TRBD2 matching over 9 bases. V shed 6 bases, J shed 0 bases, and the junction held 1 base outside the gene matches. This CDR3 comprises 14 residues. Per the germline V gene, CDR1 is LNHDA and CDR2 is SQIVND (reference sequence). The CDR3 is CASSLAGSTDTQYF. As DNA, the CDR3 is TGTGCCAGTAGCCTAGCGGGAAGCACAGATACGCAGTATTTT.

V and J are TRBV5-1 and TRBJ2-2; 9 bases match TRBD1. With V trimmed by 0 bases and J by 7 bases, 4 bases remained unmatched. The V gene's germline CDR1 is SGHRS and CDR2 YFSETQ. The CDR3 contains 15 residues. This CDR3 is CASSLDRGLGGELFF. DNA of the CDR3: TGCGCCAGCAGCTTGGACAGGGGGCTCGGCGGGGAGCTGTTTTTT. Supplemented by reference TRBV5-1 and TRBJ2-2, the full variable domain reads KAGVTQTPRYLIKTRGQQVTLSCSPISGHRSVSWYQQTPGQGLQFLFEYFSETQRNKGNFPGRFSGRQFSNSRSEMNVSTLELGDSALYLCASSLDRGLGGELFFGEGSRLTVL.